The subject of this entry is one T cell receptor beta chain. Its specificity is unknown. The CDR3 is 14 amino acids. Germline CDR1 and CDR2: MGHRA and YSYEKL. V lost 2 bases and J lost 3, with 10 bases in between. This sample is part of a study of T cell responses to AZD1222 COVID-19 vaccine. The study's findings and limits: Spike-specific TCR repertoires showed rising breadth and depth after two AZD1222 doses. Sampling captured repertoires only after the peak T cell response. The reported proportion of spike-specific TCRs targeting unmutated variant regions was nearly half.

This table comes from immunoSEQ multiplex PCR, and its TCRdb copy is limited to in-frame clones, with some not included. The top ten clones hold about 6% of a sample with 60,000 to 75,000 clones, roughly 85% of them seen once. The rearrangement joins TRBV4-1 to TRBJ2-5; the D is unclear. This material consisted of peripheral blood, taken 28 days after the second AZD1222 dose. This sequence was found in an adult who received the AZD1222 COVID-19 vaccine. CDR3 protein: CASSQTRNKETQYF. DNA of the CDR3: TGCGCCAGCAGCCAAACAAGGAACAAAGAGACCCAGTACTTC.